This TCR beta chain was sequenced for a study of blood T cells in healthy people across ages. The V gene lost 3 bases and the J gene lost 1 base, with 9 bases spanning the gap. The germline gives CDR1 SQVTM, CDR2 ANQGSEA. This CDR3 has 13 residues. PCR was performed a second time for 7 to 11 cycles using a sample-barcoded 5' primer and a J-beta primer mix. TCRdb called the 5' RACE reads again in MiXCR, with one record for every CDR3 protein. This repertoire shows 1.5 million to 2 million distinct CDR3 sequences, roughly 49% found once; its top ten account for approximately 2%. Sequencing was performed on blood. The rearrangement uses TRBV29-1 and TRBJ2-5, with D hard to call. The sequence was collected from a middle-aged woman in good health. The CDR3 protein is CSVDRQPQETQYF. The DNA for the CDR3 is TGCAGCGTTGATAGGCAGCCCCAAGAGACCCAGTACTTC.